The clone carrying this T cell receptor beta chain was recorded only once. What it binds is not known. TCRdb's table, derived via immunoSEQ multiplex PCR, lists solely in-frame clones and lacks some. The sample records 75,000 to 95,000 clones, about 92% being singletons. The source of the sample is a study of resident and recirculating memory T cells in vitiligo. For the study at large: Genomic DNA was extracted from whole homogenized samples, with no cell sorting.

Findings and limits, study-wide: No single dominant TCR clone appeared; lesion clonality varied.

CDR3 length: 17 amino acids. Per germline, CDR1 MNHEY and CDR2 SMNVEV (reference sequence). V was pared by 2 bases and J by 8 bases, with 16 bases of the junction left unmatched. This receptor was identified in a male donor with vitiligo. The genes are TRBV27 and TRBJ1-1; 8 positions agree with TRBD1. Sequences were obtained from blood. CDR3 in amino acids: CASSLTPRTGRKGEAFF. The CDR3 nucleotides read TGTGCCAGCAGTTTAACGCCTCGGACAGGGAGAAAAGGAGAAGCTTTCTTT.